This T cell receptor beta chain was sequenced in a study of cytomegalovirus exposure and HLA in healthy donors. Germline values: CDR1 SGHNT, CDR2 YENEEA. Trimming left V 1 base short and J 0 bases short, with 10 bases between. The CDR3 totals 17 residues. PCR involved 60 Vbeta and 13 Jbeta primers. The table came from immunoSEQ multiplex PCR; TCRdb's copy has only in-frame clones and leaves some out. This table has roughly 230,000 clones, over 75% appearing once. As regards this clone: Its target is not known.

Study-wide results and caveats: Several of the most significant clusters appeared, in a later analysis, to be linked to common viral pathogens.

The chain joins TRBV11-3 to TRBJ1-6; no reliable D call. This sequence was found in a boy between 5 and 17 years old in good health and CMV-seronegative. Material: PBMCs. CDR3 DNA: TGTGCCAGCAGCTTAGTAACGGTATCCTCCTATAATTCACCCCTCCACTTT. As protein: CASSLVTVSSYNSPLHF.